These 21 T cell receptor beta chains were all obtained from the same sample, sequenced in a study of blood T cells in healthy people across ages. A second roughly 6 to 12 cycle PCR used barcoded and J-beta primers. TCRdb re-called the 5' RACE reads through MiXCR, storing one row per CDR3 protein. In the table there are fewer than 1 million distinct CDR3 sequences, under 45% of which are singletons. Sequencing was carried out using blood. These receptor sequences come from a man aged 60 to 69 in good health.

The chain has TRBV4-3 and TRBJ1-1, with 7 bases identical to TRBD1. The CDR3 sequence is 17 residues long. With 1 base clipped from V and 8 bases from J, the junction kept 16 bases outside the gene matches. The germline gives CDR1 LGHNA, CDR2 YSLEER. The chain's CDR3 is CASSQGAWGDSSYEAFF. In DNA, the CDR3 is TGCGCCAGCAGCCAAGGAGCGTGGGGGGACAGCTCCTACGAAGCTTTCTTT.

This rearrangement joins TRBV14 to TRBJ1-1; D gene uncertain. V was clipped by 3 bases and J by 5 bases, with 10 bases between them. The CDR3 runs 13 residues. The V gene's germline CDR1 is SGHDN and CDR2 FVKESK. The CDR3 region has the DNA TGTGCCAGCAGCCAGTCCCGAGAAACTGAAGCTTTCTTT. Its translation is CASSQSRETEAFF.

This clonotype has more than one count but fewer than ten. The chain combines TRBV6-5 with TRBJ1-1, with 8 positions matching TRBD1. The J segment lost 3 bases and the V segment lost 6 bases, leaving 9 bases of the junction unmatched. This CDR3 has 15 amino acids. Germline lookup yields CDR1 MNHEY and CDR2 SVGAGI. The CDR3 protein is CASRPTGAEDTEAFF. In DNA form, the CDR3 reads TGTGCCAGCAGGCCGACAGGGGCGGAGGACACTGAAGCTTTCTTT.

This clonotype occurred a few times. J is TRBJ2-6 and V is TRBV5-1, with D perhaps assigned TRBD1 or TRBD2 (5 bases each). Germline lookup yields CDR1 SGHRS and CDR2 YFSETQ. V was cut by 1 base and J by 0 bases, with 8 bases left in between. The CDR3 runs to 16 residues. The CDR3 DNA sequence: TGCGCCAGCAGCTTGTCAGGGAGCTCTGGGGCCAACGTCCTGACTTTC. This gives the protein CASSLSGSSGANVLTF. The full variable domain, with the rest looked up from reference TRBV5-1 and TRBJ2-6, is KAGVTQTPRYLIKTRGQQVTLSCSPISGHRSVSWYQQTPGQGLQFLFEYFSETQRNKGNFPGRFSGRQFSNSRSEMNVSTLELGDSALYLCASSLSGSSGANVLTFGAGSRLTVL.

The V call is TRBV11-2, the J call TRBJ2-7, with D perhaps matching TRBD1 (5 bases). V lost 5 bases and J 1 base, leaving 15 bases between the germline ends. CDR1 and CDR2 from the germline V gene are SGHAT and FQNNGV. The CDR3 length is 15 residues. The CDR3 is CASSTRTAGSYEQYF. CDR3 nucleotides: TGTGCCAGCAGCACCCGAACGGCAGGGTCCTACGAGCAGTACTTC. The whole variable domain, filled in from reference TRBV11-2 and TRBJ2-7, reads EAGVAQSPRYKIIEKRQSVAFWCNPISGHATLYWYQQILGQGPKLLIQFQNNGVVDDSQLPKDRFSAERLKGVDSTLKIQPAKLEDSAVYLCASSTRTAGSYEQYFGPGTRLTVT.

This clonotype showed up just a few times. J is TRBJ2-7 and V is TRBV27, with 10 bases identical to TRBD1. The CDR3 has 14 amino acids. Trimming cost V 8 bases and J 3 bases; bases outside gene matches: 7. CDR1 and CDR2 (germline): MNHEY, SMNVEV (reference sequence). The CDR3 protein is CASGRQGASYEQYF. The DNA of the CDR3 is TGTGCCAGCGGTCGACAGGGGGCTAGCTACGAGCAGTACTTC.

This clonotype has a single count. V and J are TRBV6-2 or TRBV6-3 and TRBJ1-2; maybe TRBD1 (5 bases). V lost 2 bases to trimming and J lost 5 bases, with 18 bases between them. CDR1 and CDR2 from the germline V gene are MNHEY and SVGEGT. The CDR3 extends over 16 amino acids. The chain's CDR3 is CASSYPPGPPRYGYTF. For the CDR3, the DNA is TGTGCCAGCAGTTACCCGCCGGGGCCACCAAGATATGGCTACACCTTC.

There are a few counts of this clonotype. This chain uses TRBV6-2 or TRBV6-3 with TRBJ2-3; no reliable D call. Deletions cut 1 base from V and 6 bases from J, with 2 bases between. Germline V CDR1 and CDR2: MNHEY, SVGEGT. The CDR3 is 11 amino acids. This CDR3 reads CASSYFDTQYF. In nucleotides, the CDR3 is TGTGCCAGCAGTTACTTTGATACGCAGTATTTT.

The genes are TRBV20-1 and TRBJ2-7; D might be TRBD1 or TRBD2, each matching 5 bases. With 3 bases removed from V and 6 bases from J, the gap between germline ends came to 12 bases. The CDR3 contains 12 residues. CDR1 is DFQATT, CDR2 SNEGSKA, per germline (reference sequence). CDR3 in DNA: TGCAGTGCTAGGGGGGATGTATTCGAGCAGTACTTC. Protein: CSARGDVFEQYF.

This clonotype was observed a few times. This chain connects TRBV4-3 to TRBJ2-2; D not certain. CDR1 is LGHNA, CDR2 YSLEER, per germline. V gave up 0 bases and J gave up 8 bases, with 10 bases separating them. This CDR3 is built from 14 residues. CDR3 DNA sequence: TGCGCCAGCAGCCAAGATTTTTACGGTGGGGAGCTGTTTTTT. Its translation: CASSQDFYGGELFF.

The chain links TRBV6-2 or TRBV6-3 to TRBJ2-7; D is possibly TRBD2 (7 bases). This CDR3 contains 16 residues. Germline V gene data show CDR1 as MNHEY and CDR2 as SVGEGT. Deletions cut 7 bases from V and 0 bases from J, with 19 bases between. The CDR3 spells CASNELGGLRSYEQYF. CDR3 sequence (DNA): TGTGCCAGCAACGAACTCGGGGGGCTACGCTCCTACGAGCAGTACTTC.

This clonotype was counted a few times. The CDR3 here is CASSQDPLETQYF. The CDR3 DNA sequence: TGTGCCAGCAGCCAAGATCCATTAGAGACCCAGTACTTC. The V gene is TRBV14, the J gene TRBJ2-5; D not resolved. With 0 bases removed from V and 4 bases from J, the gap between germline ends came to 6 bases. The germline CDR1 and CDR2 sequences are SGHDN and FVKESK. The CDR3 runs to 13 residues.

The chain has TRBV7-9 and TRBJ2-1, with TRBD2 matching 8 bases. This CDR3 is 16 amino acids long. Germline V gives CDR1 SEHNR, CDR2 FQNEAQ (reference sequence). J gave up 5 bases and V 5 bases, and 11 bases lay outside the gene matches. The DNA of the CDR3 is TGTGCCAGCAGCCCCCGTCGGGAGCGGGGGAACAATGAGCAGTTCTTC. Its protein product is CASSPRRERGNNEQFF. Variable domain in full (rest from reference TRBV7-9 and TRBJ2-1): DTGVSQNPRHKITKRGQNVTFRCDPISEHNRLYWYRQTLGQGPEFLTYFQNEAQLEKSRLLSDRFSAERPKGSFSTLEIQRTEQGDSAMYLCASSPRRERGNNEQFFGPGTRLTVL.

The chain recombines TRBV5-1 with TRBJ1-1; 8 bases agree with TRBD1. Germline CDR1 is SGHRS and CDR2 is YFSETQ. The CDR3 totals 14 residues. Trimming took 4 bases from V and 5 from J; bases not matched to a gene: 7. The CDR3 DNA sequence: TGCGCCAGCAGCCCCAGGGGGCTGGGAACTGAAGCTTTCTTT. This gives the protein CASSPRGLGTEAFF.

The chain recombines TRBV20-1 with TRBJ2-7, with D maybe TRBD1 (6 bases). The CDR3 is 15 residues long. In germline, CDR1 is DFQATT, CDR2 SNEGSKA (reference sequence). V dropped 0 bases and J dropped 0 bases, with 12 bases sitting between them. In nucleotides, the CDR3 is TGCAGTGCTAGAGATTGGACAGAAAGCTCCTACGAGCAGTACTTC. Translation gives CSARDWTESSYEQYF.

CDR3: CASSQLRGTDTQYF. CDR3 coding DNA: TGTGCCAGCAGTCAACTAAGGGGCACAGATACGCAGTATTTT. This sequence joins TRBV6-5 and TRBJ2-3; the D is unclear. There are 14 residues in the CDR3. CDR1 MNHEY and CDR2 SVGAGI come from the germline V gene. Trimming cost V 5 bases and J 1 base, with 10 bases left between them.

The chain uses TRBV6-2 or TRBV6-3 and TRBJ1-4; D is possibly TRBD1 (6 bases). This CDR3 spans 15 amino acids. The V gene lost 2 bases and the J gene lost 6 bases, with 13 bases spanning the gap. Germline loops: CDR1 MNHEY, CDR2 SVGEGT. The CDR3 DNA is TGTGCCAGCAGTTACATCGGGGGCGTCGATGAAAAACTGTTTTTT. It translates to CASSYIGGVDEKLFF.

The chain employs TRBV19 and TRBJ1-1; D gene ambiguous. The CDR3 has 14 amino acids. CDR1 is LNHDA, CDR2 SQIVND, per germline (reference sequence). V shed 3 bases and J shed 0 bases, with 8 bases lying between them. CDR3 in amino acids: CASSIRHLNTEAFF. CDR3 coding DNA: TGTGCCAGTAGTATTAGACACCTGAACACTGAAGCTTTCTTT.

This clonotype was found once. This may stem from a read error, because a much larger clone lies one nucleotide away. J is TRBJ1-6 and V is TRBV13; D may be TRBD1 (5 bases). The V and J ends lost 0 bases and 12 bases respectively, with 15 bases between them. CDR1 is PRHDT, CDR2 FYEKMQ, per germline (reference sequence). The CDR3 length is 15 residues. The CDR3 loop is CASSLGGHGARPLHF. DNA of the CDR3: TGTGCCAGCAGCTTAGGTGGACATGGGGCGCGACCCCTCCACTTT.

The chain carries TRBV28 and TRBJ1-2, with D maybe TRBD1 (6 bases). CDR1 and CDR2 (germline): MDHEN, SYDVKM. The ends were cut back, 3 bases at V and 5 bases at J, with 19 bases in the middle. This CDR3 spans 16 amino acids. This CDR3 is CASSLGRGYLGYGYTF. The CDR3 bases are TGTGCCAGCAGTTTGGGCAGGGGTTACCTAGGGTATGGCTACACCTTC.

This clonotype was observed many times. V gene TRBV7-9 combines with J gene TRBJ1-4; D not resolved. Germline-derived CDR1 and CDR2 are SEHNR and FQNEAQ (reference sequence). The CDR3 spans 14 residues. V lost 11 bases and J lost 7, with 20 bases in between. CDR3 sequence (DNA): TGTGCCGCCAGAGACCTCGGCCCGACTGAAAAACTGTTTTTT. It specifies CAARDLGPTEKLFF.